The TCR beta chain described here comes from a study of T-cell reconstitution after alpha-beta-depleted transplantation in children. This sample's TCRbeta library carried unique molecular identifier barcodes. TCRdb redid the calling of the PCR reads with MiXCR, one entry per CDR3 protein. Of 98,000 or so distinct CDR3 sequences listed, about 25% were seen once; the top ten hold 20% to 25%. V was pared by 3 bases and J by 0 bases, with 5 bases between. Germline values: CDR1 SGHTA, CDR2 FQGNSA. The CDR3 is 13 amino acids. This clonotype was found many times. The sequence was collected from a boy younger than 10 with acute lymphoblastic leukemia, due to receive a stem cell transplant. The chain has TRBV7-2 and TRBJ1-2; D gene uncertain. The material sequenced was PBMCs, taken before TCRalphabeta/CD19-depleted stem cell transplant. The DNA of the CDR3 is TGTGCCAGCAGCTTGGGCACTAACTATGGCTACACCTTC. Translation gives CASSLGTNYGYTF. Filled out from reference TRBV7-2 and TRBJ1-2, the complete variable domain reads GAGVSQSPSNKVTEKGKDVELRCDPISGHTALYWYRQSLGQGLEFLIYFQGNSAPDKSGLPSDRFSAERTGGSVSTLTIQRTQQEDSAVYLCASSLGTNYGYTFGSGTRLTVV.